One sample yielded the 26 T cell receptor gamma chains listed below, sequenced in a study of gammadelta T cells in human blood. TCRdb reran clone calling via CATT on the RT-PCR reads. The sample has roughly 430 gamma-chain clones; roughly 9.1% are singletons. Sequencing was carried out using non-Vgamma9Vdelta2 gamma-delta T cells from cord blood. The receptors stem from a newborn.

This clone is judged medium-sized. The rearrangement uses TRGV2 and TRGJP2. Trimming at V came to 1 base and at J to 0 bases, leaving 5 bases not matched to a gene. Per the germline V gene, CDR1 is EGSNGY and CDR2 is YDSYNSKV. The CDR3 extends over 16 amino acids. The CDR3 bases are TGTGCCACCTGGGACGGCGGATATAGTAGTGATTGGATCAAGACGTTT. Its protein is CATWDGGYSSDWIKTF.

This clone is termed large (0.1 to 1%). The V gene is TRGV8, the J gene TRGJ1 or TRGJ2. CDR1 VENAVY and CDR2 YDSYNSRV come from the germline V gene. The V gene end was trimmed by 1 base and the J gene end by 3 bases; junction bases not matched to a gene: 3. The CDR3 consists of 13 residues. Here the CDR3 DNA reads TGTGCCACCTGGGATAGATTTTATTATAAGAAACTCTTT. Translation gives CATWDRFYYKKLF.

This clone was observed a handful of times. The rearrangement uses TRGV2 and TRGJ1 or TRGJ2. This CDR3 is built from 15 residues. Per the germline V gene, CDR1 is EGSNGY and CDR2 is YDSYNSKV. The V segment lost 0 bases and the J segment 3 bases; nucleotides outside the gene matches: 8. The CDR3 region has the DNA TGTGCCACCTGGGACGGGCCGGGGATTTATTATAAGAAACTCTTT. Translated, it gives CATWDGPGIYYKKLF.

As regards this clone: A read error may account for a junction end that differs from germline. The rearrangement links TRGV5 to TRGJ1 or TRGJ2. Germline CDR1 and CDR2: VINAFY and YDVSNSKD. The CDR3 has 13 residues. The CDR3 DNA reads TGTACCACCTGGGACAGGCGGAGTTATAAGAAACTCTTT. Translated, it gives CTTWDRRSYKKLF.

In its sample, this clone was seen a few times. The V call is TRGV3, the J call TRGJ1 or TRGJ2. V lost 0 bases and J lost 5; bases outside the gene matches: 7. CDR1 and CDR2 (germline): VTNTFY, YDVSTARD (reference sequence). The CDR3 spans 14 residues. This chain's CDR3 is CATWDRPGDYKKLF. The CDR3, as DNA: TGTGCCACCTGGGACAGGCCGGGGGATTATAAGAAACTCTTT.

This clone was observed a handful of times. A far larger clone is off by one base, so a read error is likely. The J gene is TRGJ1 or TRGJ2, the V gene TRGV3. With 0 bases clipped from V and 16 bases from J, the junction kept 15 bases outside the gene matches. Germline V gene lookup returns CDR1 VTNTFY and CDR2 YDVSTARD (reference sequence). The CDR3 has 13 residues. In DNA, the CDR3 is TGTGCCACCTGGGACAGGCTCGGAGCGGGGAAGCTCTTT. Protein sequence: CATWDRLGAGKLF.

By share, this clone counts as large. The gene calls are TRGV10 and TRGJP1. TRGV10 is labeled an ORF, and its function is uncertain. Germline trimming cut 8 bases from V and 12 bases from J; bases unmatched to any gene: 7. The CDR3 is made up of 11 amino acids. The CDR3 reads CAAWDFGFKIF. In DNA form, the CDR3 reads TGTGCTGCGTGGGATTTTGGGTTCAAGATATTT.

This clone is categorized as large. The chain has TRGV9 and TRGJ1 or TRGJ2. Per germline, CDR1 GITISATS and CDR2 ISYDGTV (reference sequence). The CDR3 totals 11 residues. J was trimmed by 12 bases and V by 2 bases; bases with no gene match: 7. The CDR3 reads CALWEGGLKLF. The CDR3 nucleotides are TGTGCCTTGTGGGAGGGTGGGCTGAAACTCTTT.

Note on this clone: This clone may be a read error of a much larger clone one base away. At the DNA level, this CDR3 is encoded by other sequences in the same sample as well. V gene TRGV3 combines with J gene TRGJP2. The germline CDR1 and CDR2 sequences are VTNTFY and YDVSTARD (reference sequence). The CDR3 runs 15 residues. The CDR3 DNA sequence: TGTGCAACCTGGGACCTGGCGGGGAGTGATTGGATCAAGACGTTT. Translated: CATWDLAGSDWIKTF.

By sample share, this clone is hyperexpanded. The rearrangement links TRGV3 to TRGJ1 or TRGJ2. Losses at the gene ends were 2 bases for V and 4 bases for J; bases not matched to a gene: 5. This CDR3 has 13 residues. Germline V lookup: CDR1 VTNTFY, CDR2 YDVSTARD (reference sequence). CDR3: CATWDISYYKKLF. Here the CDR3 DNA reads TGTGCCACCTGGGACATTTCCTATTATAAGAAACTCTTT.

The chain joins TRGV5 to TRGJP2. There are 14 residues in the CDR3. V gave up 0 bases and J gave up 3 bases; unmatched junction bases: 1. The V gene's germline CDR1 is VINAFY and CDR2 YDVSNSKD. The CDR3 DNA is TGTGCCACCTGGGACAGGGGTAGTGATTGGATCAAGACGTTT. Translated, it gives CATWDRGSDWIKTF.

Details on this clone: The junction does not match germline at one end; this may be a read error. The genes are TRGV10 and TRGJ1 or TRGJ2. TRGV10 is an ORF, and what it does is uncertain. The CDR3 consists of 15 residues. The CDR3 sequence: CAAWDWGVGYYKKIF. The CDR3 coding sequence is TGTGCTGCGTGGGATTGGGGTGTGGGATATTATAAGAAAATCTTT.

To note about this clone: Possible read error: a much larger clone is one base away. The chain employs TRGV9 and TRGJ1 or TRGJ2. This CDR3 spans 12 amino acids. V was pared by 2 bases and J by 8 bases, with 6 bases of the junction left unmatched. Germline V gene sequence: CDR1 GITISATS, CDR2 ISYDGTV (reference sequence). CDR3 nucleotides: TGTGCCTTGTGGGAGGCCCACCATAAGAAACTCTTT. Translating gives CALWEAHHKKLF.

This clone was seen a handful of times. A far larger clone is off by one base, so a read error is likely. The chain couples TRGV2 to TRGJP2. The V gene's germline CDR1 is EGSNGY and CDR2 YDSYNSKV. This CDR3 contains 13 residues. CDR3 protein: CATRDGLRWIKTF. The CDR3 bases are TGTGCCACCCGGGACGGGCTGAGATGGATCAAGACGTTT.

This clone is categorized as large (0.1 to 1%). The chain links TRGV9 to TRGJ1 or TRGJ2. V lost 0 bases and J lost 6; bases outside the gene matches: 2. The CDR3 extends over 12 amino acids. Germline CDR1 reads GITISATS; CDR2 reads ISYDGTV (reference sequence). CDR3 sequence: CALWEVAYKKLF. The DNA of the CDR3 is TGTGCCTTGTGGGAGGTGGCTTATAAGAAACTCTTT.

By sample fraction, this clone is large (0.1 to 1%). This chain links TRGV10 with TRGJP1. TRGV10 is designated an ORF whose function remains uncertain. With 8 bases clipped from V and 1 base from J, the junction kept 8 bases outside the gene matches. The CDR3 spans 15 residues. The DNA for the CDR3 is TGTGCTGCGTGGGATTCAATTACCACTGGTTGGTTCAAGATATTT. Protein product: CAAWDSITTGWFKIF.

This clone was seen only a few times. At one end the junction does not follow the germline gene, possibly because of a read error. The chain carries TRGV3 and TRGJ1 or TRGJ2. CDR1 is VTNTFY, CDR2 YDVSTARD, per germline (reference sequence). This CDR3 contains 14 residues. CDR3 in amino acids: CATWDGLDTNKKLF. The CDR3 DNA reads as TGCGCCACCTGGGACGGGCTGGATACAAATAAGAAACTCTTT.

This clone is large in the sample. The chain employs TRGV10 and TRGJP1. TRGV10 is recorded as an ORF, its role being uncertain. This CDR3 contains 13 residues. V lost 10 bases and J lost 0; bases outside the gene matches: 3. The CDR3 here is CAAYYTTGWFKIF. In nucleotides, the CDR3 is TGTGCTGCGTACTATACCACTGGTTGGTTCAAGATATTT.

In its sample, this clone is medium-sized. The chain has TRGV2 and TRGJ1 or TRGJ2. This CDR3 region has 15 residues. Germline values: CDR1 EGSNGY, CDR2 YDSYNSKV. With V trimmed by 0 bases and J by 3 bases, 8 bases remained unmatched. The CDR3 loop is CATWDGPSVYYKKLF. In DNA form, the CDR3 reads TGTGCCACCTGGGACGGGCCTTCCGTTTATTATAAGAAACTCTTT.

As to this clone: It is likely a read error: a sequence one base away is far more abundant. The chain couples TRGV3 to TRGJ1 or TRGJ2. Germline loops: CDR1 VTNTFY, CDR2 YDVSTARD (reference sequence). This CDR3 region has 15 residues. CDR3 DNA: TGTGCCACCTGGGACAGGCCTCCATTTTATTATAAGAAAATCTTT. This sequence encodes CATWDRPPFYYKKIF.

By its share, this clone is hyperexpanded. V and J are TRGV2 and TRGJ1 or TRGJ2. Germline CDR1 EGSNGY, CDR2 YDSYNSKV. The CDR3 has 16 amino acids. J gave up 3 bases and V 0 bases, and 11 bases lay outside the gene matches. CDR3: CATWDGPVGVYYKKLF. CDR3 nucleotides: TGTGCCACCTGGGACGGGCCGGTCGGGGTTTATTATAAGAAACTCTTT.

The chain is built from TRGV9 and TRGJ1 or TRGJ2. The length of the CDR3 is 11 residues. Germline CDR1 is GITISATS and CDR2 is ISYDGTV (reference sequence). V dropped 3 bases and J dropped 8; count of bases not matched to a gene: 4. The CDR3 reads CALWETDKKLF. CDR3 DNA sequence: TGTGCCTTGTGGGAGACCGATAAGAAACTCTTT.

Note on this clone: With a far larger clone one base away, a read error is the likely cause. Within the sample, other DNA sequences also encode this same CDR3. This chain joins TRGV9 and TRGJ1 or TRGJ2. CDR1 and CDR2 (germline): GITISATS, ISYDGTV (reference sequence). There are 12 residues in the CDR3. Here the CDR3 DNA reads TGCGCCTTGTGGGAGGAAGATTATAAGAAACTCTTT. Amino acids: CALWEEDYKKLF.

This clone was counted between two and nine times. Other DNA sequences within the sample encode an identical CDR3. The chain has TRGV2 and TRGJ1 or TRGJ2. The CDR3 is 14 amino acids. Germline V lookup: CDR1 EGSNGY, CDR2 YDSYNSKV. The junction had 6 bases not matched to a gene; V was cut back by 0 bases and J by 4 bases. The CDR3 sequence: CATWDGPGYYKKLF. The CDR3 DNA is TGTGCCACCTGGGACGGGCCAGGGTATTATAAGAAACTCTTT.

By its share, this clone is large. J is TRGJ1 or TRGJ2 and V is TRGV9. There are 11 residues in the CDR3. V gave up 2 bases and J gave up 7 bases; unmatched junction bases: 2. Germline-derived CDR1 and CDR2 are GITISATS and ISYDGTV (reference sequence). CDR3 in amino acids: CALWEAYKKLF. CDR3 coding DNA: TGTGCCTTGTGGGAGGCCTATAAGAAACTCTTT.

By sample share, this clone is large. V usage is TRGV2 and J usage is TRGJ1 or TRGJ2. The V gene end was trimmed by 2 bases and the J gene end by 1 base; junction bases not matched to a gene: 8. The germline CDR1 and CDR2 sequences are EGSNGY and YDSYNSKV. This CDR3 has 15 residues. The CDR3 coding sequence is TGTGCCACCTGGGACGTACAGCGCAATTATTATAAGAAACTCTTT. It codes for CATWDVQRNYYKKLF.